These 21 T cell receptor beta chains were all obtained from the same sample, sequenced in a study of OX40 agonist ivuxolimab in advanced cancers. Libraries were built with the immunoSEQ multiplex PCR assay. Imported from immuneACCESS, the table was reduced by TCRdb to in-frame sequences with V and J called. These copies leave out some clones; in studies compared against another copy, an unresolved V gene accounts for under half, and the cause of the remainder is not known. The sample has 76,000 or so clones on record, approximately 85% of them singletons. The ten largest clones add up to approximately 5% of the sample. The material was CD4+ or CD8+ T cells sorted from blood, obtained in a trial of the OX40 agonist ivuxolimab. These receptors all stem from an adult with an advanced solid tumor such as melanoma, head and neck, liver or kidney cancer.

This clone was counted once. J is TRBJ2-7 and V is TRBV27, with no clear D. The CDR3 is 15 residues long. Per germline, CDR1 MNHEY and CDR2 SMNVEV (reference sequence). With 9 bases removed from V and 1 base from J, the gap between germline ends came to 19 bases. The CDR3 DNA is TGTGCCAGTTCTGACCACTCCCGGCGGTCCTACGAGCAGTACTTC. Translating it yields CASSDHSRRSYEQYF.

This chain connects TRBV19 to TRBJ2-5; 7 positions match TRBD2. Germline values: CDR1 LNHDA, CDR2 SQIVND (reference sequence). This CDR3 is built from 13 residues. With 1 base clipped from V and 5 bases from J, the junction kept 1 base outside the gene matches. CDR3 region: CASSIVAGETQYF. CDR3 nucleotides: TGTGCCAGTAGTATAGTAGCGGGCGAGACCCAGTACTTC.

J is TRBJ2-7 and V is TRBV6-6; D possibly matches TRBD1 or TRBD2 (5 bases each). CDR1 is MNHNY, CDR2 SVGAGI, per germline (reference sequence). This CDR3 spans 15 amino acids. Trimming took 2 bases from V and 4 from J, leaving 15 bases between them. The CDR3 sequence is CASSYGDGRNYEQYF. CDR3 sequence (DNA): TGTGCCAGCAGTTACGGGGACGGTAGGAATTACGAGCAGTACTTC.

The chain carries TRBV30 and TRBJ1-5, with D unclear. Germline loops: CDR1 GTSNPN, CDR2 SVGIG (reference sequence). This CDR3 is built from 12 residues. V was pared by 1 base and J by 11 bases, with 12 bases between. Here the CDR3 reads CAWSEGSGTQHF. The CDR3 DNA follows: TGTGCCTGGAGTGAAGGCAGCGGGACCCAGCATTTT. The full variable domain, with the rest looked up from reference TRBV30 and TRBJ1-5, is SQTIHQWPATLVQPVGSPLSLECTVEGTSNPNLYWYRQAAGRGLQLLFYSVGIGQISSEVPQNLSASRPQDRQFILSSKKLLLSDSGFYLCAWSEGSGTQHFGDGTRLSIL.

V is TRBV28 and J is TRBJ2-5; D is unclear. With the DNA end fitting TRBJ2-7 better, the J assignment may be wrong. Germline V gene sequence: CDR1 MDHEN, CDR2 SYDVKM. The CDR3 is 15 amino acids. CDR3: CASSDARAPIYEQYF. The CDR3 DNA reads TGTGCCAGCAGCGACGCCCGGGCCCCAATTTACGAGCAGTACTTC.

The chain uses TRBV6-5 and TRBJ1-2, with D uncertain. Trimming took off 6 bases at V and 2 bases at J, with 13 bases between the two ends. The germline CDR1 and CDR2 sequences are MNHEY and SVGAGI. The CDR3 spans 14 residues. DNA for the CDR3: TGTGCCAGCAGCCCCAAGGGTATGAACTATGGCTACACCTTC. It encodes CASSPKGMNYGYTF.

This clone was counted a single time. This sequence joins TRBV5-1 and TRBJ2-7, with a possible D match to TRBD1 (6 bases). Germline assignment: CDR1 SGHRS and CDR2 YFSETQ. V shed 4 bases and J shed 3 bases, with 17 bases lying between them. CDR3 length: 15 amino acids. CDR3 DNA: TGCGCCAGCAGCCCGACGGACCCAGGGGACTACGAGCAGTACTTC. This encodes CASSPTDPGDYEQYF. Combining the CDR3 with reference TRBV5-1 and TRBJ2-7 gives the whole variable domain KAGVTQTPRYLIKTRGQQVTLSCSPISGHRSVSWYQQTPGQGLQFLFEYFSETQRNKGNFPGRFSGRQFSNSRSEMNVSTLELGDSALYLCASSPTDPGDYEQYFGPGTRLTVT.

J is TRBJ2-3 and V is TRBV4-2, with TRBD2 matching 11 bases. V shed 0 bases, J shed 0 bases, and the junction held 8 bases outside the gene matches. The CDR3 has 19 amino acids. Germline CDR1 is LGHNA and CDR2 is YNFKEQ. CDR3 sequence (DNA): TGTGCCAGCAGCCAAGAGGCTAGCGGGAGGATCCCAAGCACAGATACGCAGTATTTT. It translates to CASSQEASGRIPSTDTQYF.

V and J are TRBV5-1 and TRBJ1-1; no clear D. Germline CDR1 SGHRS, CDR2 YFSETQ. The CDR3 runs 14 residues. The V and J ends lost 2 bases and 0 bases respectively, with 8 bases between them. CDR3: CASSFAVLNTEAFF. As DNA, the CDR3 is TGCGCCAGCAGCTTCGCGGTACTGAACACTGAAGCTTTCTTT.

The rearrangement joins TRBV5-1 to TRBJ1-2; D not resolved. Trimming took off 1 base at V and 3 bases at J, with 7 bases between the two ends. CDR1 and CDR2 (germline): SGHRS, YFSETQ. This CDR3 has 13 amino acids. The CDR3 coding sequence is TGCGCCAGCAGCTTGAGGCCAGACTATGGCTACACCTTC. Its protein product is CASSLRPDYGYTF.

The chain employs TRBV30 and TRBJ1-1, with no clear D. Per germline, CDR1 GTSNPN and CDR2 SVGIG (reference sequence). The CDR3 is 13 amino acids. V was cut by 5 bases and J by 8 bases, with 18 bases left in between. The CDR3 DNA reads as TGTGCCTGGTCCCGGGCCCCGGCGACGGAAGCTTTCTTT. Amino acids: CAWSRAPATEAFF.

The chain couples TRBV4-1 to TRBJ1-2; D is undetermined. CDR1 is MGHRA and CDR2 is YSYEKL in the germline V gene. There are 13 residues in the CDR3. V shed 4 bases and J shed 0 bases, with 6 bases lying between them. The CDR3, as DNA: TGCGCCAGCAGCCGCGACCCTAACTATGGCTACACCTTC. The encoded protein is CASSRDPNYGYTF.

The rearrangement uses TRBV19 and TRBJ2-6; D is unclear. Germline CDR1 and CDR2: LNHDA and SQIVND (reference sequence). The germline V and J ends were trimmed by 1 base and 0 bases, with 4 bases remaining between them. The CDR3 runs to 15 residues. The CDR3 DNA follows: TGTGCCAGTAGTATAGTTGTCTCTGGGGCCAACGTCCTGACTTTC. The encoded protein is CASSIVVSGANVLTF.

The genes are TRBV9 and TRBJ2-2; D is unclear. Germline values: CDR1 SGDLS, CDR2 YYNGEE. There are 14 residues in the CDR3. Trimming took off 4 bases at V and 8 bases at J, with 15 bases between the two ends. CDR3 sequence reads: CASSPSPLWGELFF. CDR3 nucleotide sequence: TGTGCCAGCAGCCCATCTCCGCTATGGGGGGAGCTGTTTTTT. The full variable domain, rest sourced from reference TRBV9 and TRBJ2-2, is DSGVTQTPKHLITATGQRVTLRCSPRSGDLSVYWYQQSLDQGLQFLIQYYNGEERAKGNILERFSAQQFPDLHSELNLSSLELGDSALYFCASSPSPLWGELFFGEGSRLTVL.

This clone appeared once. V is TRBV21-1 and J is TRBJ2-7; TRBD1, the D gene given by the table, was not confirmed from the DNA. TRBV21-1 is described as a pseudogene. The CDR3 spans 14 residues. Here the CDR3 reads CASTRTDWTYEQYF. The DNA of the CDR3 is TGTGCCAGCACTAGGACAGATTGGACCTACGAGCAGTACTTC.

The gene calls are TRBV9 and TRBJ1-2, with 7 bases lining up with TRBD1. Germline CDR1 reads SGDLS; CDR2 reads YYNGEE. V lost 0 bases to trimming and J lost 3 bases; unmatched junction nucleotides: 5. CDR3 size: 15 residues. This CDR3 is CASSVGEDRDYGYTF. The CDR3, as DNA: TGTGCCAGCAGCGTAGGGGAAGACAGGGACTATGGCTACACCTTC.

A note on this clone: A read error likely explains this, since a far larger clone differs by one base. The chain uses TRBV9 and TRBJ1-1; the D is unclear. Germline loops: CDR1 SGDLS, CDR2 YYNGEE. CDR3 length: 15 amino acids. Trimming removed 4 bases at V and 3 bases at J, with 16 bases between. CDR3: CASSQYAATYTEAFF. CDR3 DNA: TGTGCCAGCAGCCAGTACGCCGCTACTTACACTGAAGCTTTCTTT.

The V and J genes are TRBV19 and TRBJ1-1; D gene ambiguous. This CDR3 is built from 14 residues. V lost 6 bases, J lost 1 base, and 12 bases lay in between. In germline, CDR1 is LNHDA, CDR2 SQIVND (reference sequence). The chain's CDR3 is CASRERNGNTEAFF. The CDR3 nucleotides are TGTGCCAGTAGAGAGAGGAATGGGAACACTGAAGCTTTCTTT. Looking up the rest from reference TRBV19 and TRBJ1-1 gives the full variable domain: DGGITQSPKYLFRKEGQNVTLSCEQNLNHDAMYWYRQDPGQGLRLIYYSQIVNDFQKGDIAEGYSVSREKKESFPLTVTSAQKNPTAFYLCASRERNGNTEAFFGQGTRLTVV.

This clone appeared once. This chain links TRBV30 with TRBJ2-7; D not resolved. This CDR3 has 11 amino acids. V shed 4 bases and J shed 6 bases, with 10 bases lying between them. Looked up from germline, CDR1 is GTSNPN and CDR2 is SVGIG (reference sequence). Here the CDR3 DNA reads TGTGCCTGGAAAAAAGGCGGCGAGCAGTACTTC. Amino acids: CAWKKGGEQYF.

In DNA, the CDR3 is TGCAGCGTTAAGGGCCAGGGGGCCTACGAGCAGTACTTC. Encoded protein: CSVKGQGAYEQYF. The chain links TRBV29-1 to TRBJ2-7, with TRBD1 identical over 7 bases. V was pared by 5 bases and J by 2 bases, with 6 bases of the junction left unmatched. Germline loops: CDR1 SQVTM, CDR2 ANQGSEA. The CDR3 is 13 amino acids.

The genes are TRBV29-1 and TRBJ2-5; D is possibly TRBD1 (5 bases). V shed 7 bases and J shed 0 bases, with 12 bases lying between them. CDR3 length: 13 amino acids. CDR1 and CDR2 (germline): SQVTM, ANQGSEA. CDR3 nucleotides: TGCAGCGCCCTGACAGCGAACCAAGAGACCCAGTACTTC. Protein product: CSALTANQETQYF.